A single sample gave rise to the 14 T cell receptor beta chains below, sequenced in a study of blood T cell repertoires in COVID-19. Measured with immunoSEQ multiplex PCR; TCRdb has only the in-frame clones, and not every one. The sample includes 60,000 or so clones, more than 80% of them seen just once. Material for sequencing was peripheral blood. The receptors originated from a human donor with active COVID-19. The donor label of this sample is uncertain.

The J gene is TRBJ2-3, the V gene TRBV6-5, with D maybe TRBD1 (6 bases). The V end lost 6 bases, the J end lost 0 bases, and 13 bases lay between the germline ends. The germline V gene has CDR1 MNHEY and CDR2 SVGAGI. The CDR3 contains 15 residues. This chain's CDR3 is CASRDRDISTDTQYF. CDR3 DNA: TGTGCCAGCAGAGACCGGGACATAAGCACAGATACGCAGTATTTT.

The chain has TRBV14 and TRBJ2-1, with 15 bases aligning to TRBD2. The CDR3 sequence is 18 residues long. The V gene end was trimmed by 4 bases and the J gene end by 5 bases; junction bases not matched to a gene: 9. Germline assignment: CDR1 SGHDN and CDR2 FVKESK. CDR3 in DNA: TGTGCCAGCAGCCTCCGGCCCGGACTAGCGGGAGGGAACAATGAGCAGTTCTTC. Translation gives CASSLRPGLAGGNNEQFF.

The chain couples TRBV5-1 to TRBJ1-5; 7 positions match TRBD1. CDR3 length: 14 amino acids. J was trimmed by 7 bases and V by 4 bases; bases with no gene match: 8. The germline V gene encodes CDR1 SGHRS and CDR2 YFSETQ. In DNA, the CDR3 is TGCGCCAGCAGCCTGACAGGGCCGGGGCAGCCCCAGCATTTT. It encodes CASSLTGPGQPQHF.

The J gene is TRBJ2-2, the V gene TRBV9; the D gene is possibly TRBD2 (5 bases). CDR3 length: 16 residues. V shed 4 bases and J shed 4 bases, with 17 bases lying between them. CDR1 and CDR2 from the germline V gene are SGDLS and YYNGEE. The chain's CDR3 is CASSPRPGWGTGELFF. The DNA of the CDR3 is TGTGCCAGCAGCCCGCGCCCGGGGTGGGGCACCGGGGAGCTGTTTTTT.

This clone has only one observation. The rearrangement links TRBV5-5 to TRBJ2-7; perhaps TRBD2 as D (5 bases). The CDR3 totals 13 residues. Germline V lookup: CDR1 SGHKS, CDR2 YYEKEE (reference sequence). Trimming removed 0 bases from V and 1 base from J, with 5 bases in between. DNA of the CDR3: TGTGCCAGCAGCTTGGGGGAGTCCTACGAGCAGTACTTC. Its translation: CASSLGESYEQYF.

The chain recombines TRBV6-5 with TRBJ2-5; possible D gene TRBD1, 6 bases. The CDR3 has 14 amino acids. CDR1 MNHEY and CDR2 SVGAGI come from the germline V gene. Trimming left V 6 bases short and J 2 bases short, with 13 bases between. The CDR3 nucleotides read TGTGCCAGCAGAGCCGGGACACTTCAAGAGACCCAGTACTTC. This sequence encodes CASRAGTLQETQYF.

The CDR3 DNA follows: TGTGCCAGCAGCTCTCGAGAACGCATGAACACTGAAGCTTTCTTT. Translation: CASSSRERMNTEAFF. The chain combines TRBV7-9 with TRBJ1-1; D not resolved. The CDR3 has 15 residues. V was cut by 4 bases and J by 0 bases, with 12 bases left in between. Germline CDR1 reads SEHNR; CDR2 reads FQNEAQ (reference sequence). Using reference TRBV7-9 and TRBJ1-1 for the parts outside the CDR3, the full variable domain is DTGVSQNPRHKITKRGQNVTFRCDPISEHNRLYWYRQTLGQGPEFLTYFQNEAQLEKSRLLSDRFSAERPKGSFSTLEIQRTEQGDSAMYLCASSSRERMNTEAFFGQGTRLTVV.

This chain links TRBV19 with TRBJ2-3, with 8 bases that match TRBD2. Germline loops: CDR1 LNHDA, CDR2 SQIVND (reference sequence). Losses at the gene ends were 3 bases for V and 3 bases for J; bases not matched to a gene: 5. The CDR3 length is 15 residues. CDR3 sequence (DNA): TGTGCCAGTAGTATCTGGACTAGCCGAACAGATACGCAGTATTTT. As protein: CASSIWTSRTDTQYF. The full variable domain, rest sourced from reference TRBV19 and TRBJ2-3, is DGGITQSPKYLFRKEGQNVTLSCEQNLNHDAMYWYRQDPGQGLRLIYYSQIVNDFQKGDIAEGYSVSREKKESFPLTVTSAQKNPTAFYLCASSIWTSRTDTQYFGPGTRLTVL.

This chain connects TRBV6-5 to TRBJ2-2; perhaps TRBD1 as D (5 bases). V shed 5 bases and J shed 6 bases, with 10 bases lying between them. Per germline, CDR1 MNHEY and CDR2 SVGAGI. This CDR3 has 13 amino acids. CDR3 bases: TGTGCCAGCAGTCGCGGACATCCCGGGGAGCTGTTTTTT. It translates to CASSRGHPGELFF.

This sequence joins TRBV7-3 and TRBJ2-1; the match to TRBD2 covers 12 bases. CDR1 is SGHTA and CDR2 is FQGTGA in the germline V gene. The CDR3 is 18 amino acids. V was pared by 1 base and J by 6 bases, with 10 bases of the junction left unmatched. In DNA form, the CDR3 reads TGTGCCAGCAGCTTAAGTCCTAGCGGGGGGGCCCCCCCCAATGAGCAGTTCTTC. The encoded protein is CASSLSPSGGAPPNEQFF.

The V call is TRBV29-1, the J call TRBJ2-4; the match to TRBD2 covers 8 bases. The CDR3 totals 13 residues. Germline CDR1 SQVTM, CDR2 ANQGSEA. Trimming removed 6 bases from V and 8 bases from J; junction bases left unmatched: 9. CDR3 residues: CSVSGTRIYIQYF. CDR3 nucleotide sequence: TGCAGCGTATCCGGGACTAGAATCTACATTCAGTACTTC.

In this sample, this clone turned up once. V is TRBV4-3 and J is TRBJ2-5, with D possibly matching TRBD1 (5 bases). The CDR3 is 16 amino acids. Germline V gives CDR1 LGHNA, CDR2 YSLEER. Deletions cut 2 bases from V and 1 base from J, with 14 bases between. DNA for the CDR3: TGCGCCAGCAGCCAACTTGCCCCAGGGCGCCAAGAGACCCAGTACTTC. Translated, it gives CASSQLAPGRQETQYF.

The genes are TRBV12-3 or TRBV12-4 and TRBJ2-1; 12 bases agree with TRBD2. The V and J ends lost 10 bases and 6 bases, in that order; junction bases with no gene match: 4. This CDR3 has 13 amino acids. CDR3 protein: CATGLAGSNEQFF. The CDR3 region has the DNA TGTGCCACCGGACTAGCGGGAAGCAATGAGCAGTTCTTC.

The chain combines TRBV4-1 with TRBJ2-5, with 8 bases identical to TRBD2. Germline V gene sequence: CDR1 MGHRA, CDR2 YSYEKL. CDR3 size: 17 residues. With V trimmed by 2 bases and J by 2 bases, 10 bases remained unmatched. In DNA form, the CDR3 reads TGCGCCAGCAGCCAAAACCTGGGACTAGTTAGGCAAGAGACCCAGTACTTC. Its translation: CASSQNLGLVRQETQYF.